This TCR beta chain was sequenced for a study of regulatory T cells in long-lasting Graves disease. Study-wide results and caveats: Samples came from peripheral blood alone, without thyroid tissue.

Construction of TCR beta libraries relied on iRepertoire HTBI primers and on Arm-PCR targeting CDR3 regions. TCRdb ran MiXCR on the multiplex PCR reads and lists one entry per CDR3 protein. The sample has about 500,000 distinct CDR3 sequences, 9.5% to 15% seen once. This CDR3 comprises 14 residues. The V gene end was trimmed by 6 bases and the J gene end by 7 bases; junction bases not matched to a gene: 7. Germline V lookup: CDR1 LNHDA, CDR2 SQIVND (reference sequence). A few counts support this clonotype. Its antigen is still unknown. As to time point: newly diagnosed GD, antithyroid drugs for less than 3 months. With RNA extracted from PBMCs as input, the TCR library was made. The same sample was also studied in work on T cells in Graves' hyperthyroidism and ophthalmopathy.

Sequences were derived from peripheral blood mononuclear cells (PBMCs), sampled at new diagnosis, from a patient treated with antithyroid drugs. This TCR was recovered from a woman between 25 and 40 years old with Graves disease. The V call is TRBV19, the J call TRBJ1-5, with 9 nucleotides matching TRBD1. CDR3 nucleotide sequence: TGTGCCAGTAGACTACAGGGGGCAGGGCAGCCCCAGCATTTT. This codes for CASRLQGAGQPQHF.